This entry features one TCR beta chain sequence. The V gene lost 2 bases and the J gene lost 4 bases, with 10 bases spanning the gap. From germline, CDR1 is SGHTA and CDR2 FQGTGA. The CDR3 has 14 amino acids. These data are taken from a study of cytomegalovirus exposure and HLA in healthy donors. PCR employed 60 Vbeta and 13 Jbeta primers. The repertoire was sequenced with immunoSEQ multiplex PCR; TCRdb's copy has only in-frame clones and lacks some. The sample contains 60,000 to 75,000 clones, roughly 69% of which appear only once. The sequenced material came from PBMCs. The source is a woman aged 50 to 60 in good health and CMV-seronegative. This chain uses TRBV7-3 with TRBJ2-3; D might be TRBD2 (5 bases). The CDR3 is CASSLSGMADTQYF. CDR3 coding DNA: TGTGCCAGCAGCTTATCCGGGATGGCAGATACGCAGTATTTT.